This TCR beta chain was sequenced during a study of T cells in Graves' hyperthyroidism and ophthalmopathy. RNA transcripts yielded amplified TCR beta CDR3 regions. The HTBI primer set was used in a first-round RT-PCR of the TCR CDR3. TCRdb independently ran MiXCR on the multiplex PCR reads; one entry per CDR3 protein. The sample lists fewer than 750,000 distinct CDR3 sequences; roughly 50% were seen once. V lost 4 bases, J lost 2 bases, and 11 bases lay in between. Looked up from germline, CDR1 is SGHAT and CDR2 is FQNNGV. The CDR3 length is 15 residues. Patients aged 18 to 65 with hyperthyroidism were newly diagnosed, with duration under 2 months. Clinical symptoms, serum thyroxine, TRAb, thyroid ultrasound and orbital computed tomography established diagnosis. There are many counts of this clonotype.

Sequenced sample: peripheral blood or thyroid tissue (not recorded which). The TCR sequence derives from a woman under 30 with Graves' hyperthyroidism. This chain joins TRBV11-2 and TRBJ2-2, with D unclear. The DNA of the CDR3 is TGTGCCAGCAGCTCCAGAACATCCAACACCGGGGAGCTGTTTTTT. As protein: CASSSRTSNTGELFF.